The 25 T cell receptor beta chains given below trace back to one sample, sequenced in a study of blood T cell repertoires in COVID-19. Repertoires were generated with immunoSEQ multiplex PCR, while TCRdb's copy carries only in-frame clones and drops some. The sample carries tens of thousands of clones, roughly 85% recorded once. Material: peripheral blood. The source of these receptors is a woman of 80 years or more with acute or convalescent COVID-19.

The chain uses TRBV9 and TRBJ1-1, with D possibly matching TRBD1 (6 bases). Germline loops: CDR1 SGDLS, CDR2 YYNGEE. V lost 4 bases, J lost 5 bases, and 12 bases lay in between. The CDR3 has 13 residues. The CDR3 protein is CASSTQGSTEAFF. In DNA form, the CDR3 reads TGTGCCAGCAGCACACAGGGCTCGACTGAAGCTTTCTTT.

The chain couples TRBV27 to TRBJ2-3, with TRBD1 matching 7 bases. Germline values: CDR1 MNHEY, CDR2 SMNVEV (reference sequence). The junction had 6 bases not matched to a gene; V was cut back by 8 bases and J by 4 bases. The CDR3 is 13 amino acids. The CDR3 spells CASGNRGPDTQYF. The CDR3 DNA is TGTGCCAGCGGGAACAGGGGACCAGATACGCAGTATTTT.

The rearrangement uses TRBV2 and TRBJ1-1; 7 nucleotides align to TRBD1. This CDR3 is 13 amino acids long. Looked up from germline, CDR1 is SNHLY and CDR2 is FYNNEI. V was clipped by 7 bases and J by 3 bases; unmatched bases: 5. Here the CDR3 reads CASNQQGYTEAFF. The DNA for the CDR3 is TGTGCCAGCAACCAACAGGGGTACACTGAAGCTTTCTTT.

The V and J genes are TRBV9 and TRBJ1-3, with TRBD1 matching over 8 bases. The CDR3 is 15 residues long. Germline CDR1 is SGDLS and CDR2 is YYNGEE. Germline trimming cut 3 bases from V and 4 bases from J; bases unmatched to any gene: 6. The CDR3 nucleotides are TGTGCCAGCAGCGAGGGACAGGCGGGGGGAAACACCATATATTTT. Translation gives CASSEGQAGGNTIYF.

The CDR3 loop is CASRTPGSNPDTQYF. CDR3 DNA: TGTGCCAGCCGCACACCGGGGAGCAACCCAGATACGCAGTATTTT. This rearrangement joins TRBV28 to TRBJ2-3, with D perhaps TRBD2 (5 bases). Germline lookup yields CDR1 MDHEN and CDR2 SYDVKM. V was cut by 8 bases and J by 4 bases, with 19 bases left in between. The CDR3 runs 15 residues.

This chain joins TRBV28 and TRBJ1-3; tentatively, D is TRBD1 (5 bases). CDR3 size: 15 residues. In germline, CDR1 is MDHEN, CDR2 SYDVKM. The V and J ends lost 6 bases and 2 bases respectively, with 14 bases between them. Here the CDR3 reads CASRPRVSPGNTIYF. CDR3 nucleotides: TGTGCCAGCAGGCCCAGGGTCTCTCCTGGAAACACCATATATTTT.

This clone was detected only a few times. V gene TRBV4-2 combines with J gene TRBJ2-1; D is unresolved. The CDR3 has 16 residues. Germline-derived CDR1 and CDR2 are LGHNA and YNFKEQ. V was pared by 7 bases and J by 4 bases, with 20 bases between. CDR3 protein: CASNPGSEQPYNEQFF. As DNA, the CDR3 is TGTGCCAGCAACCCCGGGTCTGAGCAACCTTACAATGAGCAGTTCTTC.

The V and J genes are TRBV11-3 and TRBJ2-5; 7 bases are shared with TRBD2. Germline CDR1 SGHNT, CDR2 YENEEA. V was pared by 1 base and J by 7 bases, with 3 bases of the junction left unmatched. The CDR3 extends over 13 amino acids. Here the CDR3 reads CASSLAGEGTQYF. As DNA, the CDR3 is TGTGCCAGCAGCTTAGCCGGGGAGGGGACCCAGTACTTC. Complete variable domain (other parts from reference TRBV11-3 and TRBJ2-5): EAGVVQSPRYKIIEKKQPVAFWCNPISGHNTLYWYLQNLGQGPELLIRYENEEAVDDSQLPKDRFSAERLKGVDSTLKIQPAELGDSAVYLCASSLAGEGTQYFGPGTRLLVL.

This clone was recorded only once. The chain has TRBV10-2 and TRBJ2-1, with 10 positions matching TRBD2. There are 16 residues in the CDR3. The germline gives CDR1 WSHSY, CDR2 SAAADI. Unmatched junction bases numbered 4, after V lost 3 bases and J lost 2 bases. The CDR3 here is CASSESSGGAYNEQFF. The CDR3 DNA follows: TGCGCCAGCAGTGAATCAAGCGGGGGGGCCTACAATGAGCAGTTCTTC.

This chain connects TRBV24-1 to TRBJ2-1, with 7 bases fitting TRBD2. From germline, CDR1 is KGHDR and CDR2 SFDVKD. Trimming at V came to 5 bases and at J to 7 bases, leaving 13 bases not matched to a gene. The CDR3 contains 16 residues. DNA for the CDR3: TGTGCCACCAGTGGGGACGGGACTACCCTAGGAAATGAGCAGTTCTTC. Its translation is CATSGDGTTLGNEQFF.

The genes are TRBV6-1 and TRBJ2-5; 12 nucleotides line up with TRBD2. The CDR3 sequence is 16 residues long. J was trimmed by 5 bases and V by 2 bases; bases with no gene match: 6. Germline CDR1 reads MNHNS; CDR2 reads SASEGT. The CDR3 here is CASSEWRLAGAETQYF. CDR3 DNA: TGTGCCAGCAGTGAATGGAGACTAGCGGGAGCTGAGACCCAGTACTTC.

The chain combines TRBV25-1 with TRBJ1-1; a weak D match, TRBD1 (5 bases). Looked up from germline, CDR1 is MGHDK and CDR2 is SYGVNS. The CDR3 loop spans 13 amino acids. V lost 8 bases and J 5 bases, leaving 15 bases between the germline ends. CDR3 residues: CASAQTRGTEAFF. CDR3 DNA: TGTGCCAGCGCCCAGACCCGGGGGACTGAAGCTTTCTTT.

The chain links TRBV28 to TRBJ2-7; TRBD1 might be the D (6 bases). CDR3 size: 14 residues. Between the trimmed V and J ends, which lost 2 bases and 4 bases, there was a span of 12 bases. Germline loops: CDR1 MDHEN, CDR2 SYDVKM. DNA for the CDR3: TGTGCCAGCAGTTTAATCAGGGGTCTGTACGAGCAGTACTTC. Its protein product is CASSLIRGLYEQYF.

V and J are TRBV18 and TRBJ1-2; 10 positions agree with TRBD1. This CDR3 spans 14 amino acids. Germline assignment: CDR1 KGHSH and CDR2 LQKENI. The V segment lost 2 bases and the J segment 7 bases; nucleotides outside the gene matches: 4. The CDR3 sequence is CASSPGTGDGGYTF. Written as DNA, the CDR3 is TGTGCCAGCTCACCAGGGACAGGGGATGGTGGCTACACCTTC.

The chain joins TRBV29-1 to TRBJ1-1, with a weak D call TRBD1 (5 bases). CDR3 length: 12 amino acids. V lost 7 bases and J lost 1, with 10 bases in between. Germline assignment: CDR1 SQVTM and CDR2 ANQGSEA. CDR3 bases: TGCAGCGCCGGCGGACAGAACACTGAAGCTTTCTTT. Translating gives CSAGGQNTEAFF.

The chain is built from TRBV10-3 and TRBJ1-1; D is perhaps TRBD1 (6 bases). CDR1 and CDR2 from the germline V gene are ENHRY and SYGVKD. Deletions cut 4 bases from V and 4 bases from J, with 16 bases between. CDR3 size: 15 residues. CDR3 loop: CAISASTGEGTEAFF. CDR3 coding DNA: TGTGCCATCAGTGCTTCGACAGGCGAGGGCACTGAAGCTTTCTTT.

The rearrangement uses TRBV5-1 and TRBJ2-2, with no clear D. The CDR3 covers 15 residues. Trimming cost V 0 bases and J 0 bases, with 6 bases left between them. Germline V gene lookup returns CDR1 SGHRS and CDR2 YFSETQ. CDR3 bases: TGCGCCAGCAGCTTGGCCGGAGCGAACACCGGGGAGCTGTTTTTT. Amino acids: CASSLAGANTGELFF.

This clone appeared a few times. This chain uses TRBV9 with TRBJ1-4; 8 bases fit TRBD1. This CDR3 region has 14 residues. The ends lost 3 bases at V and 8 bases at J; junction bases unmatched: 6. Germline CDR1 and CDR2: SGDLS and YYNGEE. The DNA of the CDR3 is TGTGCCAGCAGCGCCCAGGGGGCCTTCGAAAAACTGTTTTTT. Its protein product is CASSAQGAFEKLFF.

The chain carries TRBV27 and TRBJ1-1; D not certain. The CDR3 spans 14 residues. Germline V gene lookup returns CDR1 MNHEY and CDR2 SMNVEV (reference sequence). The V gene lost 3 bases and the J gene lost 0 bases, with 8 bases spanning the gap. CDR3 sequence: CASSLRAVNTEAFF. CDR3 sequence (DNA): TGTGCCAGCAGTTTGCGAGCCGTGAACACTGAAGCTTTCTTT.

This chain uses TRBV5-1 with TRBJ2-5; D unclear. This CDR3 is 16 amino acids long. Trimming removed 0 bases at V and 2 bases at J, with 14 bases between. Germline V CDR1 and CDR2: SGHRS, YFSETQ. The CDR3 reads CASSLGLRDVQETQYF. The CDR3, as DNA: TGCGCCAGCAGCTTGGGCTTGAGAGATGTACAAGAGACCCAGTACTTC. The full variable domain, its missing parts supplied by reference TRBV5-1 and TRBJ2-5, is KAGVTQTPRYLIKTRGQQVTLSCSPISGHRSVSWYQQTPGQGLQFLFEYFSETQRNKGNFPGRFSGRQFSNSRSEMNVSTLELGDSALYLCASSLGLRDVQETQYFGPGTRLLVL.

CDR3 sequence (DNA): TGTGCCAGCAGCACCGGGACAAAAGCTTTCTTT. Translation: CASSTGTKAFF. The chain is built from TRBV3-1 (or the pseudogene TRBV3-2) and TRBJ1-1; perhaps TRBD1 as D (6 bases). Germline CDR1 and CDR2: LGHDT and YNNKEL (reference sequence). V was clipped by 5 bases and J by 9 bases, with 10 bases between them. This CDR3 contains 11 residues.

V is TRBV5-6 and J is TRBJ1-2; possibly TRBD1 for D (5 bases). The CDR3 has 13 amino acids. V was shortened by 4 bases and J by 4 bases, with 11 bases between the two germline ends. Germline CDR1 SGHDT, CDR2 YYEEEE. CDR3 residues: CASSTKGFYGYTF. Written as DNA, the CDR3 is TGTGCCAGCAGCACCAAGGGGTTCTATGGCTACACCTTC.

Comments on this clone: Within the sample, other DNA sequences also encode this same CDR3. The V and J genes are TRBV2 and TRBJ2-3; D unresolved. Germline V lookup: CDR1 SNHLY, CDR2 FYNNEI. Trimming pared 4 bases from V and 5 bases from J, leaving 4 bases between. The CDR3 is 11 residues long. CDR3 nucleotides: TGTGCCAGCAGTGTGAGAGATACGCAGTATTTT. Residues: CASSVRDTQYF.

The chain recombines TRBV3-1 (or the pseudogene TRBV3-2) with TRBJ2-1; no definite D call. From germline, CDR1 is LGHDT and CDR2 YNNKEL (reference sequence). CDR3 length: 11 amino acids. Trimming pared 1 base from V and 9 bases from J, leaving 4 bases between. In DNA form, the CDR3 reads TGTGCCAGCAGCCAAGTTAGTGAGCAGTTCTTC. This translates into CASSQVSEQFF.

The chain has TRBV5-6 and TRBJ1-1, with TRBD1 matching 11 bases. After removal of 5 bases from V and 7 bases from J, the junction contained 7 bases not matched to a gene. CDR3 size: 14 residues. The germline CDR1 and CDR2 sequences are SGHDT and YYEEEE. DNA of the CDR3: TGTGCCAGCAGTTCTTGGGGACAGGGGGTTGAAGCTTTCTTT. Translation: CASSSWGQGVEAFF.